The TCR beta chain described here comes from a study of control samples from healthy donors and cancer patients. The table came from immunoSEQ multiplex PCR; TCRdb's copy has only in-frame clones and leaves some out. The table records under 450,000 clones, 75% to 95% of them present only once. The sequence was obtained from a man aged 35-49 years with head and neck cancer. Sequenced material: PBMCs.

CDR3 DNA: TGCGCCAGCAGCTCGAGCACGGGGAATTCACCCCTCCACTTT. It is translated as CASSSSTGNSPLHF. This chain connects TRBV5-1 to TRBJ1-6; no reliable D call. The V gene lost 3 bases and the J gene lost 7 bases, with 11 bases spanning the gap. Germline CDR1 and CDR2: SGHRS and YFSETQ. This CDR3 spans 14 amino acids.